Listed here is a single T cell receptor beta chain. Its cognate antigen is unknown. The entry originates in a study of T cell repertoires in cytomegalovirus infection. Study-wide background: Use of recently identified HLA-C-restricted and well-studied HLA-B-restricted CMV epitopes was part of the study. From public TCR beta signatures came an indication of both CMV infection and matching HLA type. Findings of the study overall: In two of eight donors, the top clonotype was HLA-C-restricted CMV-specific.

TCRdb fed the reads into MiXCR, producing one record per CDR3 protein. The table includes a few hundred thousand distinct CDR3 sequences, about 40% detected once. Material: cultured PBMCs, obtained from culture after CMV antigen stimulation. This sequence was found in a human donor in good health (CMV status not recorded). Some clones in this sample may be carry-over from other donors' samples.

The chain's CDR3 is CASSFLEPRTGRVSDTQYF. Written as DNA, the CDR3 is TGTGCCAGCAGCTTTCTTGAACCTCGGACAGGAAGGGTTTCAGATACGCAGTATTTT. This chain links TRBV7-9 with TRBJ2-3, with 7 bases that match TRBD1. CDR3 size: 19 residues. Germline V lookup: CDR1 SEHNR, CDR2 FQNEAQ (reference sequence). V lost 3 bases to trimming and J lost 4 bases; unmatched junction nucleotides: 19.